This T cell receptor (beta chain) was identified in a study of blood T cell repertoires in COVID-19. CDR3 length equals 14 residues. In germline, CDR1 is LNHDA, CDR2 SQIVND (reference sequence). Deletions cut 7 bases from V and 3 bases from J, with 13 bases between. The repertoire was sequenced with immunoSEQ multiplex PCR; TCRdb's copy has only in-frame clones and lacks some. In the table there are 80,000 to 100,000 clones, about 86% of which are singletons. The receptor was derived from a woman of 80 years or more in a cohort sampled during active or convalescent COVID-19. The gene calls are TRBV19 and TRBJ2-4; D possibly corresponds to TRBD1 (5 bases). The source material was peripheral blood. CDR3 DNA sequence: TGTGCCAGTAAACCGGACATGGACAAAAACATTCAGTACTTC. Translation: CASKPDMDKNIQYF.